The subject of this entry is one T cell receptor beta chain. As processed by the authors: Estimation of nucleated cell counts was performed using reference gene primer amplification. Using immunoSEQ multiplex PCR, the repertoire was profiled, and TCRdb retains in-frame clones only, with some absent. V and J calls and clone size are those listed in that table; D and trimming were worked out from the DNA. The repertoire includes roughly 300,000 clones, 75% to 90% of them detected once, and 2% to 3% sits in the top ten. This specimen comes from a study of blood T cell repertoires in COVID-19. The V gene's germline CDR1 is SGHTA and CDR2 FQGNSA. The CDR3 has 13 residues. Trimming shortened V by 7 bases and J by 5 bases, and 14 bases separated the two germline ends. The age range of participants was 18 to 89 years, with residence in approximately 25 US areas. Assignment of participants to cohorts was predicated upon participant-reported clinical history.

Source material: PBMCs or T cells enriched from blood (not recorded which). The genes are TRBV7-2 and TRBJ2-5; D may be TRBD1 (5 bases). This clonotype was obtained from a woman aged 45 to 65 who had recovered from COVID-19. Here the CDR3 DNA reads TGTGCCAGCACCGAGTTCAGGGCGGAGACCCAGTACTTC. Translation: CASTEFRAETQYF.